These 32 T cell receptor beta chains originate from one sample sequenced in a study of T cell repertoires in cytomegalovirus infection. MiXCR was run by TCRdb on the reads, yielding one entry per CDR3 protein. The table shows roughly 130,000 distinct CDR3 sequences, with 20% to 30% occurring only once. These receptors are not linked to any known antigen. Sequencing was carried out using PBMCs, sequenced either directly or after in vitro stimulation (not recorded which). The receptors were gathered from a human donor in good health (CMV status not recorded). Some clones in this sample may be carry-over from other donors' samples.

The chain uses TRBV2 and TRBJ1-5; no reliable D call. V lost 6 bases and J lost 5, with 14 bases in between. The CDR3 runs 14 residues. CDR1 SNHLY and CDR2 FYNNEI come from the germline V gene. As DNA, the CDR3 is TGTGCCAGCAGCGACTCAGCCATTTATCAGCCCCAGCATTTT. This translates into CASSDSAIYQPQHF.

The chain recombines TRBV9 with TRBJ2-3, with TRBD2 identical over 11 bases. V gave up 0 bases and J gave up 4 bases; unmatched junction bases: 4. The CDR3 is 16 amino acids. The germline V gene encodes CDR1 SGDLS and CDR2 YYNGEE. CDR3 region: CASSVELAGVSDTQYF. The CDR3 DNA reads as TGTGCCAGCAGCGTAGAACTAGCGGGAGTTTCAGATACGCAGTATTTT.

The rearrangement joins TRBV11-3 to TRBJ1-2; D is possibly TRBD1 (5 bases). V gave up 5 bases and J gave up 8 bases, with 24 bases separating them. Germline V gene sequence: CDR1 SGHNT, CDR2 YENEEA. The CDR3 is 16 residues long. CDR3 sequence reads: CASSTGTERWSRGYTF. The CDR3 bases are TGTGCCAGCAGCACCGGGACGGAGCGTTGGTCTAGGGGCTACACCTTC. The full variable domain, with the rest looked up from reference TRBV11-3 and TRBJ1-2, is EAGVVQSPRYKIIEKKQPVAFWCNPISGHNTLYWYLQNLGQGPELLIRYENEEAVDDSQLPKDRFSAERLKGVDSTLKIQPAELGDSAVYLCASSTGTERWSRGYTFGSGTRLTVV.

This clonotype has a handful of counts. The CDR3 sequence is CASSLAGGNSPLHF. In nucleotides, the CDR3 is TGTGCCAGCAGTTTAGCGGGCGGTAATTCACCCCTCCACTTT. V gene TRBV27 combines with J gene TRBJ1-6; D not certain. V lost 2 bases to trimming and J lost 6 bases, with 8 bases between them. This CDR3 region has 14 residues. Germline assignment: CDR1 MNHEY and CDR2 SMNVEV (reference sequence).

This chain connects TRBV11-2 to TRBJ1-1; no reliable D call. The V and J ends lost 2 bases and 5 bases respectively, with 6 bases between them. The CDR3 length is 12 residues. Germline CDR1 and CDR2: SGHAT and FQNNGV. The CDR3 region has the DNA TGTGCCAGCAGCTTAAGAGGAACTGAAGCTTTCTTT. As protein: CASSLRGTEAFF.

The chain combines TRBV2 with TRBJ2-5, with 8 bases matching TRBD2. J lost 5 bases, V lost 9 bases, and 5 bases had no gene match. The germline gives CDR1 SNHLY, CDR2 FYNNEI. This CDR3 region has 12 residues. The CDR3 DNA reads as TGTGCCAGTAAGCGGGAGAGTGAGACCCAGTACTTC. Protein product: CASKRESETQYF.

This clonotype was seen at least ten times. The V call is TRBV7-2, the J call TRBJ2-5; the D is unclear. The CDR3 sequence is 15 residues long. The germline V gene encodes CDR1 SGHTA and CDR2 FQGNSA. Between the trimmed V and J ends, which lost 1 base and 1 base, there was a span of 10 bases. CDR3 region: CASSLDGRAQETQYF. As DNA, the CDR3 is TGTGCCAGCAGCTTAGATGGCAGAGCCCAAGAGACCCAGTACTTC. The full variable domain, its missing parts supplied by reference TRBV7-2 and TRBJ2-5, is GAGVSQSPSNKVTEKGKDVELRCDPISGHTALYWYRQSLGQGLEFLIYFQGNSAPDKSGLPSDRFSAERTGGSVSTLTIQRTQQEDSAVYLCASSLDGRAQETQYFGPGTRLLVL.

This clonotype occurred a few times. The rearrangement links TRBV28 to TRBJ1-1, with 7 bases matching TRBD1. CDR3 length: 15 residues. J lost 2 bases, V lost 7 bases, and 10 bases had no gene match. The germline V gene encodes CDR1 MDHEN and CDR2 SYDVKM. CDR3 region: CASTSGGQENTEAFF. The CDR3 DNA is TGTGCCAGCACCTCCGGAGGACAGGAAAACACTGAAGCTTTCTTT.

This clonotype has a count of ten or more. This chain links TRBV11-2 with TRBJ2-7; D not resolved. CDR3 length: 13 residues. Germline V lookup: CDR1 SGHAT, CDR2 FQNNGV. Between the trimmed V and J ends, which lost 4 bases and 9 bases, there was a span of 16 bases. The chain's CDR3 is CASSSDLPSGQYV. The CDR3 DNA sequence: TGTGCCAGCAGCTCCGACCTCCCTTCCGGGCAGTACGTC.

The rearrangement joins TRBV20-1 to TRBJ2-1; D gene uncertain. In germline, CDR1 is DFQATT, CDR2 SNEGSKA (reference sequence). This CDR3 contains 12 residues. As DNA, the CDR3 is TGCAGCCGTCAAGGGCAGGACAATGAGCAGTTCTTC. It codes for CSRQGQDNEQFF.

In this sample, this clonotype turned up a few times. This rearrangement joins TRBV6-2 or TRBV6-3 to TRBJ1-5; no firm D call. V was cut by 5 bases and J by 4 bases, with 9 bases left in between. Germline lookup yields CDR1 MNHEY and CDR2 SVGEGT. The CDR3 extends over 13 amino acids. CDR3 DNA sequence: TGTGCCAGCAGTGATACGGGGAATCAGCCCCAGCATTTT. It codes for CASSDTGNQPQHF.

This clonotype occurred once. This chain uses TRBV15 with TRBJ2-1; 7 nucleotides line up with TRBD2. Germline V gene data show CDR1 as LNHNV and CDR2 as YYDKDF (reference sequence). CDR3 length equals 16 residues. Trimming removed 1 base from V and 3 bases from J; junction bases left unmatched: 6. The CDR3 reads CATSRVRGSSYNEQFF. CDR3 nucleotide sequence: TGTGCCACCAGCAGAGTGCGCGGGAGCAGCTACAATGAGCAGTTCTTC.

This clonotype has only a few counts. J is TRBJ2-1 and V is TRBV7-2; 10 bases fit TRBD1. CDR3 length: 14 amino acids. V gave up 1 base and J gave up 8 bases; unmatched junction bases: 2. The V gene's germline CDR1 is SGHTA and CDR2 FQGNSA. CDR3 region: CASSLGDRGYEQFF. CDR3 nucleotide sequence: TGTGCCAGCAGCTTAGGGGACAGGGGCTATGAGCAGTTCTTC.

This chain connects TRBV25-1 to TRBJ2-1; 12 bases agree with TRBD2. CDR1 MGHDK and CDR2 SYGVNS come from the germline V gene. CDR3 size: 15 residues. V shed 2 bases and J 9 bases; nucleotides not matched to a gene: 5. This CDR3 reads CASSELAGGPFEQFF. The CDR3 region has the DNA TGTGCCAGCAGTGAACTAGCGGGAGGGCCCTTTGAGCAGTTCTTC.

There are a few counts of this clonotype. The V call is TRBV5-1, the J call TRBJ2-5; TRBD2 agrees at 13 bases. The germline V gene has CDR1 SGHRS and CDR2 YFSETQ. The CDR3 consists of 15 residues. Trimming at V came to 4 bases and at J to 2 bases, leaving 2 bases not matched to a gene. The CDR3 nucleotides read TGCGCCAGCAGCGCACTAGCGGGAGGGCAAGAGACCCAGTACTTC. As protein: CASSALAGGQETQYF.

This clonotype was counted at least ten times. The CDR3 DNA reads TGTGCCAGCAGTGGTCCAGGGCCCCTGGTCAATGAGCAGTTCTTC. Its protein product is CASSGPGPLVNEQFF. The V and J genes are TRBV25-1 and TRBJ2-1, with a tentative D call TRBD1 (5 bases). Trimming left V 4 bases short and J 6 bases short, with 16 bases between. Germline values: CDR1 MGHDK, CDR2 SYGVNS. This CDR3 has 15 residues.

This clonotype was detected only a few times. CDR3: CASSLSNTGPLHF. The CDR3 nucleotides are TGTGCCAGCAGTTTATCCAACACCGGACCCCTCCACTTT. The V call is TRBV27, the J call TRBJ1-6; no definite D call. V dropped 0 bases and J dropped 12 bases, with 9 bases sitting between them. CDR1 MNHEY and CDR2 SMNVEV come from the germline V gene (reference sequence). The CDR3 has 13 residues.

This clonotype was counted at least ten times. V usage is TRBV4-3 and J usage is TRBJ2-3, with 11 bases identical to TRBD2. After removal of 4 bases from V and 0 bases from J, the junction contained 12 bases not matched to a gene. This CDR3 has 19 residues. Germline lookup yields CDR1 LGHNA and CDR2 YSLEER. The CDR3 DNA follows: TGCGCCAGCAGCCCCCAAGGCATAGCGGGAGGGCCAAGCACAGATACGCAGTATTTT. Encoded protein: CASSPQGIAGGPSTDTQYF.

V usage is TRBV30 and J usage is TRBJ2-3; a possible D gene is TRBD2 (5 bases). The V end was cut by 3 bases, the J end by 5 bases, with 12 bases between. CDR1 and CDR2 (germline): GTSNPN, SVGIG (reference sequence). The CDR3 has 13 amino acids. The CDR3 DNA follows: TGTGCCTGGAGCTTATCAGGACTAGATACGCAGTATTTT. Amino acids: CAWSLSGLDTQYF.

This clonotype came up many times. The chain employs TRBV7-2 and TRBJ1-1; weak D call: TRBD1 (5 bases). The CDR3 contains 15 residues. Per germline, CDR1 SGHTA and CDR2 FQGNSA. Trimming stripped 4 bases from V and 4 bases from J, with 16 bases between. CDR3 coding DNA: TGTGCCAGCAGCTCCCAGGGAGTGACGAGCACTGAAGCTTTCTTT. Protein product: CASSSQGVTSTEAFF. The whole variable domain, filled in from reference TRBV7-2 and TRBJ1-1, reads GAGVSQSPSNKVTEKGKDVELRCDPISGHTALYWYRQSLGQGLEFLIYFQGNSAPDKSGLPSDRFSAERTGGSVSTLTIQRTQQEDSAVYLCASSSQGVTSTEAFFGQGTRLTVV.

The gene calls are TRBV6-1 and TRBJ1-1; 8 bases match TRBD1. J gave up 0 bases and V 7 bases, and 10 bases lay outside the gene matches. CDR1 MNHNS and CDR2 SASEGT come from the germline V gene. CDR3 length equals 16 residues. The CDR3 region has the DNA TGTGCCAGCACCCGGACAGGGACGTTGGTGAACACTGAAGCTTTCTTT. Protein sequence: CASTRTGTLVNTEAFF.

Note on this clonotype: The germline gene is not matched at one end of the junction; a read error may be the cause. This chain links TRBV7-9 with TRBJ2-1; D unclear. There are 12 residues in the CDR3. Germline CDR1 and CDR2: SEHNR and FQNEAQ (reference sequence). The CDR3 loop reads CASSSGENEQIF. CDR3 coding DNA: TGTGCCAGCAGCTCAGGTGAGAATGAGCAGATCTTC. The full variable domain, with the rest looked up from reference TRBV7-9 and TRBJ2-1, is DTGVSQNPRHKITKRGQNVTFRCDPISEHNRLYWYRQTLGQGPEFLTYFQNEAQLEKSRLLSDRFSAERPKGSFSTLEIQRTEQGDSAMYLCASSSGENEQIFGPGTRLTVL.

As concerns this clonotype: This clone may be a read error of a much larger clone one base away. The V gene is TRBV6-1, the J gene TRBJ2-2; the D gene is possibly TRBD1 (5 bases). The CDR3 runs 14 residues. Germline V gene data show CDR1 as MNHNS and CDR2 as SASEGT. The CDR3 bases are TGTGCCAGCAGAGAAGGACAAAACACCGGGGAGCTGTTTTTT. This translates into CASREGQNTGELFF.

The chain couples TRBV7-2 to TRBJ1-4; D perhaps matches TRBD1 (6 bases). Germline values: CDR1 SGHTA, CDR2 FQGNSA. V was cut by 6 bases and J by 1 base, with 15 bases left in between. The CDR3 totals 16 residues. CDR3 region: CASSWRGGGTNEKLFF. The CDR3 DNA reads TGTGCCAGCAGTTGGAGGGGGGGGGGAACTAATGAAAAACTGTTTTTT.

This clonotype was observed a few times. A read error may produce the germline difference seen at one junction end. V gene TRBV4-1 combines with J gene TRBJ2-1, with D perhaps matching TRBD2 (6 bases). This CDR3 has 16 amino acids. Germline lookup yields CDR1 MGHRA and CDR2 YSYEKL. CDR3 residues: CASSQDPSDSYTEQFF. CDR3 coding DNA: TGCGCCAGCAGCCAAGATCCTAGCGACTCCTACACTGAGCAGTTCTTC.

The chain links TRBV6-1 to TRBJ2-7; 10 positions match TRBD1. The ends lost 4 bases at V and 9 bases at J; junction bases unmatched: 6. CDR1 is MNHNS, CDR2 SASEGT, per germline. The CDR3 sequence is 13 residues long. The CDR3 protein is CASSGDRGKLQYF. Here the CDR3 DNA reads TGTGCCAGCAGTGGGGACAGGGGCAAGTTGCAGTACTTC.

As to this clonotype: Its ends do not fully match the called genes, so a read error is possible. This chain links TRBV10-3 with TRBJ2-1; 8 nucleotides match TRBD2. The CDR3 runs 14 residues. Germline V gene sequence: CDR1 ENHRY, CDR2 SYGVKD. CDR3 loop: CAIRRLASYNKQFF. CDR3 coding DNA: TGTGCCATTCGGAGACTAGCGAGCTACAATAAGCAGTTCTTC.

The table lists this clonotype with a few counts. The chain uses TRBV4-3 and TRBJ1-4; 8 nucleotides agree with TRBD1. With V trimmed by 0 bases and J by 8 bases, 5 bases remained unmatched. Germline loops: CDR1 LGHNA, CDR2 YSLEER. The CDR3 length is 15 residues. Here the CDR3 reads CASSQDAGTGEKLFF. The DNA of the CDR3 is TGCGCCAGCAGCCAAGATGCGGGGACAGGAGAAAAACTGTTTTTT.

The chain joins TRBV7-2 to TRBJ2-1; 9 nucleotides align to TRBD2. V shed 1 base and J 15 bases; nucleotides not matched to a gene: 10. The germline CDR1 and CDR2 sequences are SGHTA and FQGNSA. This CDR3 comprises 14 residues. In DNA form, the CDR3 reads TGTGCCAGCAGCTTAGGGGGGGGGCGGGGGGGTGGGTTCTTC. As protein: CASSLGGGRGGGFF.

The chain has TRBV19 and TRBJ1-2, with TRBD1 as a possible D gene (6 bases). Looked up from germline, CDR1 is LNHDA and CDR2 is SQIVND (reference sequence). V was pared by 5 bases and J by 2 bases, with 15 bases between. This CDR3 spans 15 amino acids. The CDR3 loop is CASSPSGTSNYGYTF. The CDR3 DNA is TGTGCCAGTAGTCCTTCCGGGACATCGAACTATGGCTACACCTTC.

V is TRBV29-1 and J is TRBJ2-5, with D unresolved. The CDR3 length is 12 residues. Trimming pared 4 bases from V and 1 base from J, leaving 7 bases between. The germline CDR1 and CDR2 sequences are SQVTM and ANQGSEA. CDR3 protein: CSVVHSQETQYF. The CDR3, as DNA: TGCAGCGTTGTTCACAGCCAAGAGACCCAGTACTTC.

The chain is built from TRBV6-2 or TRBV6-3 and TRBJ2-7; no firm D call. The CDR3 has 10 residues. Trimming left V 8 bases short and J 6 bases short, with 8 bases between. Germline V gene lookup returns CDR1 MNHEY and CDR2 SVGEGT. The CDR3 coding sequence is TGTGCCAGCCATCCACGCGAGCAGTACGTC. Amino acids: CASHPREQYV.